The present T cell receptor (beta chain) was sequenced within a study of CD8+ T cells in alopecia areata. Pooled cells of cutaneous lymph node origin were sorted on CD4, CD8alpha, NKG2D, NKG2ACE and other markers. Isolated RNA was reverse transcribed into cDNA used as the sequencing template. Using immunoSEQ multiplex PCR, the repertoire was profiled, and TCRdb retains in-frame clones only, with some absent. The sample lists under 350,000 clones, none appearing once, the ten largest making up 1.2%. CDR3 length: 16 amino acids. Trimming took 0 bases from V and 4 from J, leaving 13 bases between them. In germline, CDR1 is FNHDT, CDR2 SITEND (reference sequence). This clone showed up many times. Gene names follow the mouse nomenclature. The observed sequence ends 4 residues before the CDR3 terminus, with the missing tail filled in from the germline J gene.

The sample was CD4+ T cells sorted from a lymph node. This clonotype originated in a C3H/HeJ mouse with alopecia areata. For the strain, the MHC haplotype given is H2-k. The rearrangement links TRBV19 to TRBJ2-2; perhaps TRBD1 as D (5 bases). The sequenced CDR3 bases are TGTGCCAGCAGTATAGGGCAGGGAGGGAGCACCGGG. Amino acids: CASSIGQGGSTG. The entire CDR3 reads CASSIGQGGSTGQLYF. The full variable domain, its missing parts supplied by reference TRBV19 and TRBJ2-2, is GGIITQTPKFLIGQEGQKLTLKCQQNFNHDTMYWYRQDSGKGLRLIYYSITENDLQKGDLSEGYDASREKKSSFSLTVTSAQKNEMAVFLCASSIGQGGSTGQLYFGEGSKLTVL.